These 31 T cell receptor beta chains were sequenced from one sample in a study of OX40 agonist ivuxolimab in advanced cancers. TCRdb's copy holds only in-frame clones and misses some; the assay was immunoSEQ multiplex PCR. The sample has some 39,000 clones, around 85% seen once. Here the sequenced sample was CD4+ or CD8+ T cells sorted from blood, taken in a trial of the OX40 agonist ivuxolimab. The origin of the receptors is an adult with an advanced solid tumor such as melanoma, head and neck, liver or kidney cancer.

This chain connects TRBV6-5 to TRBJ2-7, with D perhaps TRBD2 (5 bases). V lost 5 bases to trimming and J lost 5 bases, with 13 bases between them. This CDR3 comprises 13 residues. Germline-derived CDR1 and CDR2 are MNHEY and SVGAGI. CDR3 amino acids: CASSPTSIHEQYF. The CDR3 nucleotides are TGTGCCAGCAGTCCCACTAGTATCCACGAGCAGTACTTC.

The chain uses TRBV7-3 and TRBJ1-1; D unclear. The V gene lost 2 bases and the J gene lost 0 bases, with 7 bases spanning the gap. CDR3 length equals 14 residues. Germline loops: CDR1 SGHTA, CDR2 FQGTGA. The CDR3: CASSLLGMNTEAFF. Here the CDR3 DNA reads TGTGCCAGCAGCTTACTGGGCATGAACACTGAAGCTTTCTTT.

The V call is TRBV7-3, the J call TRBJ2-2; D may be TRBD2 (6 bases). Deletions cut 6 bases from V and 6 bases from J, with 20 bases between. Germline CDR1 SGHTA, CDR2 FQGTGA. The CDR3 totals 16 residues. The CDR3 is CASRWGSGDGAGELFF. The DNA for the CDR3 is TGTGCCAGCAGGTGGGGTAGCGGCGACGGCGCCGGGGAGCTGTTTTTT.

This chain links TRBV5-1 with TRBJ2-3; 11 nucleotides match TRBD1. Germline CDR1 SGHRS, CDR2 YFSETQ. After removal of 0 bases from V and 3 bases from J, the junction contained 0 bases not matched to a gene. The CDR3 runs 15 residues. In nucleotides, the CDR3 is TGCGCCAGCAGCTTGGGGGACAGGGGGACAGATACGCAGTATTTT. This gives the protein CASSLGDRGTDTQYF.

V usage is TRBV11-2 and J usage is TRBJ2-1; 8 positions match TRBD2. J was trimmed by 4 bases and V by 5 bases; bases with no gene match: 7. The V gene's germline CDR1 is SGHAT and CDR2 FQNNGV. This CDR3 contains 15 residues. In nucleotides, the CDR3 is TGTGCCAGCAGCGCAATAGCGGGGAAGTACAATGAGCAGTTCTTC. Residues: CASSAIAGKYNEQFF.

This chain connects TRBV9 to TRBJ1-2; 7 bases are shared with TRBD1. With V trimmed by 3 bases and J by 0 bases, 5 bases remained unmatched. The CDR3 covers 15 residues. The germline V gene has CDR1 SGDLS and CDR2 YYNGEE. The CDR3 sequence is CASSARQGTNYGYTF. CDR3 DNA: TGTGCCAGCAGCGCCCGACAGGGTACTAACTATGGCTACACCTTC.

The count of this clone is one. The V call is TRBV7-7, the J call TRBJ2-1, with 13 bases aligning to TRBD2. This CDR3 has 17 amino acids. With V trimmed by 4 bases and J by 2 bases, 5 bases remained unmatched. CDR1 and CDR2 (germline): SSHAT, FNYEAQ (reference sequence). In DNA form, the CDR3 reads TGTGCCAGCAGCTCGACTAGCGGGGGGACTACCTACAATGAGCAGTTCTTC. Translating gives CASSSTSGGTTYNEQFF.

The chain has TRBV5-8 and TRBJ1-5; D is unresolved. Germline assignment: CDR1 SGHTS and CDR2 YDEGEE. Trimming shortened V by 0 bases and J by 2 bases, and 6 bases separated the two germline ends. The length of the CDR3 is 14 residues. CDR3 protein: CASSLGLGNQPQHF. CDR3 nucleotide sequence: TGTGCCAGCAGCTTGGGATTGGGCAATCAGCCCCAGCATTTT. Full variable domain (remainder filled in from reference TRBV5-8 and TRBJ1-5): EAGVTQSPTHLIKTRGQQATLRCSPISGHTSVYWYQQALGLGLQFLLWYDEGEERNRGNFPPRFSGRQFPNYSSELNVNALELEDSALYLCASSLGLGNQPQHFGDGTRLSIL.

The rearrangement links TRBV5-5 to TRBJ1-5, with 8 bases identical to TRBD1. The CDR3 covers 16 residues. Trimming removed 2 bases from V and 0 bases from J; junction bases left unmatched: 4. From germline, CDR1 is SGHKS and CDR2 YYEKEE (reference sequence). CDR3 nucleotide sequence: TGTGCCAGCAGCTTCGGACAGGGTCTTAGCAATCAGCCCCAGCATTTT. It encodes CASSFGQGLSNQPQHF.

The J gene is TRBJ1-2, the V gene TRBV6-1; 7 positions match TRBD1. V shed 5 bases, J shed 6 bases, and the junction held 12 bases outside the gene matches. The germline V gene has CDR1 MNHNS and CDR2 SASEGT. This CDR3 spans 15 amino acids. CDR3 loop: CASSLLSTGNNGYTF. The CDR3 nucleotides read TGTGCCAGCAGTCTCCTGTCGACAGGGAATAATGGCTACACCTTC.

V gene TRBV5-1 combines with J gene TRBJ1-5; D is undetermined. CDR1 SGHRS and CDR2 YFSETQ come from the germline V gene. Trimming stripped 0 bases from V and 0 bases from J, with 7 bases between. The CDR3 covers 15 residues. The CDR3 sequence: CASSLGAYSNQPQHF. The CDR3 DNA follows: TGCGCCAGCAGCTTGGGAGCTTATAGCAATCAGCCCCAGCATTTT.

This sequence joins TRBV15 and TRBJ2-3; either TRBD1 or TRBD2 may fit D (5 bases each). V dropped 8 bases and J dropped 3 bases, with 9 bases sitting between them. The germline CDR1 and CDR2 sequences are LNHNV and YYDKDF (reference sequence). The CDR3 sequence is 12 residues long. This chain's CDR3 is CATGGTTDTQYF. The DNA of the CDR3 is TGTGCCACCGGGGGTACGACAGATACGCAGTATTTT. The full variable domain, its missing parts supplied by reference TRBV15 and TRBJ2-3, is DAMVIQNPRYQVTQFGKPVTLSCSQTLNHNVMYWYQQKSSQAPKLLFHYYDKDFNNEADTPDNFQSRRPNTSFCFLDIRSPGLGDTAMYLCATGGTTDTQYFGPGTRLTVL.

V gene TRBV5-1 combines with J gene TRBJ2-1, with TRBD2 matching over 8 bases. V was clipped by 1 base and J by 9 bases; unmatched bases: 9. The germline V gene encodes CDR1 SGHRS and CDR2 YFSETQ. This CDR3 is built from 15 residues. In DNA, the CDR3 is TGCGCCAGCAGCTTGAGGGGCGGGGGGTATGTTGAGCAGTTCTTC. It specifies CASSLRGGGYVEQFF. The full variable domain, in which reference TRBV5-1 and TRBJ2-1 provide the parts outside the CDR3, is KAGVTQTPRYLIKTRGQQVTLSCSPISGHRSVSWYQQTPGQGLQFLFEYFSETQRNKGNFPGRFSGRQFSNSRSEMNVSTLELGDSALYLCASSLRGGGYVEQFFGPGTRLTVL.

The V gene is TRBV5-5, the J gene TRBJ1-5; tentative D call: TRBD1 (5 bases). CDR1 is SGHKS, CDR2 YYEKEE, per germline (reference sequence). This CDR3 is 13 amino acids long. Trimming cost V 0 bases and J 8 bases, with 9 bases left between them. The CDR3 nucleotides read TGTGCCAGCAGCTTGGGCAGGGAGGAGCCCCAGCATTTT. Translation: CASSLGREEPQHF.

This chain links TRBV9 with TRBJ2-1; D unclear. V was pared by 4 bases and J by 0 bases, with 11 bases between. CDR1 SGDLS and CDR2 YYNGEE come from the germline V gene. The CDR3 sequence is 15 residues long. The CDR3 DNA follows: TGTGCCAGCAGCCCCGGGTTGTACTCCTACAATGAGCAGTTCTTC. Encoded protein: CASSPGLYSYNEQFF. Full variable domain (outside the CDR3, taken from reference TRBV9 and TRBJ2-1): DSGVTQTPKHLITATGQRVTLRCSPRSGDLSVYWYQQSLDQGLQFLIQYYNGEERAKGNILERFSAQQFPDLHSELNLSSLELGDSALYFCASSPGLYSYNEQFFGPGTRLTVL.

The gene calls are TRBV28 and TRBJ2-5, with 7 bases matching TRBD1. This CDR3 region has 14 residues. Per germline, CDR1 MDHEN and CDR2 SYDVKM. The J segment lost 2 bases and the V segment lost 5 bases, leaving 5 bases of the junction unmatched. The CDR3 sequence is CASSLLQGQETQYF. CDR3 in DNA: TGTGCCAGCAGTCTCTTACAGGGGCAAGAGACCCAGTACTTC. Drawing the rest from reference TRBV28 and TRBJ2-5, the complete variable domain is DVKVTQSSRYLVKRTGEKVFLECVQDMDHENMFWYRQDPGLGLRLIYFSYDVKMKEKGDIPEGYSVSREKKERFSLILESASTNQTSMYLCASSLLQGQETQYFGPGTRLLVL.

The V and J genes are TRBV7-9 and TRBJ2-5, with TRBD2 identical over 8 bases. Germline V gene lookup returns CDR1 SEHNR and CDR2 FQNEAQ (reference sequence). The CDR3 loop spans 15 amino acids. Trimming cost V 1 base and J 2 bases; bases outside gene matches: 3. CDR3: CASSLVTGGQETQYF. CDR3 nucleotides: TGTGCCAGCAGCTTAGTAACGGGGGGGCAAGAGACCCAGTACTTC.

CDR3 sequence reads: CAWRYSRGGDNEQFF. The CDR3 bases are TGTGCCTGGAGGTATAGTAGGGGCGGGGACAATGAGCAGTTCTTC. The chain uses TRBV30 and TRBJ2-1, with a tentative D call TRBD2 (6 bases). CDR1 is GTSNPN and CDR2 is SVGIG in the germline V gene (reference sequence). V was shortened by 3 bases and J by 5 bases, with 17 bases between the two germline ends. The CDR3 has 15 amino acids. The whole variable domain, filled in from reference TRBV30 and TRBJ2-1, reads SQTIHQWPATLVQPVGSPLSLECTVEGTSNPNLYWYRQAAGRGLQLLFYSVGIGQISSEVPQNLSASRPQDRQFILSSKKLLLSDSGFYLCAWRYSRGGDNEQFFGPGTRLTVL.

The rearrangement links TRBV29-1 to TRBJ1-2; 10 nucleotides agree with TRBD1. This CDR3 has 12 amino acids. Germline loops: CDR1 SQVTM, CDR2 ANQGSEA. J lost 8 bases, V lost 7 bases, and 7 bases had no gene match. CDR3 protein: CSGAVGQGGYTF. CDR3 bases: TGCAGCGGGGCCGTGGGACAGGGGGGCTACACCTTC.

This clone was observed a few times. This chain uses TRBV7-9 with TRBJ1-1; 11 positions agree with TRBD1. This CDR3 contains 14 residues. Looked up from germline, CDR1 is SEHNR and CDR2 is FQNEAQ (reference sequence). Germline trimming cut 2 bases from V and 7 bases from J; bases unmatched to any gene: 3. CDR3 nucleotide sequence: TGTGCCAGCAGCTTACCCGGGACAGGGGGTGAAGCTTTCTTT. Translating it yields CASSLPGTGGEAFF.

This chain uses TRBV19 with TRBJ1-1; D gene uncertain. The V end was cut by 3 bases, the J end by 0 bases, with 11 bases between. Germline V gives CDR1 LNHDA, CDR2 SQIVND (reference sequence). The CDR3 has 15 amino acids. CDR3 sequence reads: CASSIVTVMNTEAFF. Here the CDR3 DNA reads TGTGCCAGTAGTATTGTGACGGTGATGAACACTGAAGCTTTCTTT.

This clone was detected only once. The chain carries TRBV6-1 and TRBJ2-2; maybe TRBD2 (7 bases). Germline V gene sequence: CDR1 MNHNS, CDR2 SASEGT. CDR3 length: 14 amino acids. V lost 6 bases and J lost 5, with 13 bases in between. This chain's CDR3 is CASRLGGETGELFF. CDR3 coding DNA: TGTGCCAGCAGGCTAGGGGGGGAGACCGGGGAGCTGTTTTTT.

The chain recombines TRBV30 with TRBJ1-2, with 8 nucleotides matching TRBD1. Germline values: CDR1 GTSNPN, CDR2 SVGIG (reference sequence). Unmatched junction bases numbered 13, after V lost 5 bases and J lost 5 bases. The CDR3 is made up of 15 amino acids. DNA for the CDR3: TGTGCCTGGTCCTCAGCGGGACAGGAGTTGTATGGCTACACCTTC. It specifies CAWSSAGQELYGYTF.

This clone is large. CDR3 loop: CASSFLRRTACSFRNTIYF. CDR3 nucleotide sequence: TGCGCCAGCAGCTTCCTGCGTCGGACAGCTTGTTCATTCCGAAACACCATATATTTT. The genes are TRBV5-1 and TRBJ1-3, with D possibly being TRBD1 (6 bases). Germline V CDR1 and CDR2: SGHRS, YFSETQ. V lost 2 bases and J lost 5, with 26 bases in between. This CDR3 spans 19 amino acids.

The genes are TRBV28 and TRBJ1-1, with D hard to call. The CDR3 runs 13 residues. Germline-derived CDR1 and CDR2 are MDHEN and SYDVKM. V lost 3 bases and J lost 1, with 6 bases in between. CDR3 DNA sequence: TGTGCCAGCAGTTTCAGACGGAACACTGAAGCTTTCTTT. This sequence encodes CASSFRRNTEAFF. Full variable domain (remainder filled in from reference TRBV28 and TRBJ1-1): DVKVTQSSRYLVKRTGEKVFLECVQDMDHENMFWYRQDPGLGLRLIYFSYDVKMKEKGDIPEGYSVSREKKERFSLILESASTNQTSMYLCASSFRRNTEAFFGQGTRLTVV.

The chain is built from TRBV6-1 and TRBJ2-7; 12 bases align to TRBD1. V lost 1 base to trimming and J lost 6 bases; unmatched junction nucleotides: 7. The V gene's germline CDR1 is MNHNS and CDR2 SASEGT. The CDR3 loop spans 16 amino acids. The CDR3 is CASSEDMGQGASEQYF. DNA for the CDR3: TGTGCCAGCAGTGAAGATATGGGACAGGGGGCGAGCGAGCAGTACTTC.

This chain links TRBV5-1 with TRBJ1-2, with D possibly matching TRBD1 (5 bases). The V end lost 0 bases, the J end lost 5 bases, and 20 bases lay between the germline ends. The CDR3 consists of 17 residues. Germline V gene data show CDR1 as SGHRS and CDR2 as YFSETQ. The CDR3 sequence: CASSLAASGTNLYGYTF. The CDR3 nucleotides read TGCGCCAGCAGCTTGGCCGCCTCGGGGACTAACCTATATGGCTACACCTTC.

The chain carries TRBV28 and TRBJ2-5, with TRBD1 matching 9 bases. V dropped 6 bases and J dropped 2; count of bases not matched to a gene: 7. CDR3 size: 15 residues. From germline, CDR1 is MDHEN and CDR2 SYDVKM. CDR3 residues: CASSVTGGLQETQYF. CDR3 DNA sequence: TGTGCCAGCAGCGTAACAGGGGGCTTACAAGAGACCCAGTACTTC. Combining the CDR3 with reference TRBV28 and TRBJ2-5 gives the whole variable domain DVKVTQSSRYLVKRTGEKVFLECVQDMDHENMFWYRQDPGLGLRLIYFSYDVKMKEKGDIPEGYSVSREKKERFSLILESASTNQTSMYLCASSVTGGLQETQYFGPGTRLLVL.

The V gene is TRBV9, the J gene TRBJ2-3, with D perhaps TRBD2 (7 bases). The CDR3 length is 15 residues. Trimming took 3 bases from V and 6 from J, leaving 17 bases between them. The germline V gene encodes CDR1 SGDLS and CDR2 YYNGEE. The CDR3 sequence is CASSARPGGQDTQYF. The CDR3 coding sequence is TGTGCCAGCAGCGCTCGTCCGGGGGGCCAGGATACGCAGTATTTT.

This sequence joins TRBV2 and TRBJ2-3; D not resolved. Germline V gene lookup returns CDR1 SNHLY and CDR2 FYNNEI. Trimming removed 1 base at V and 4 bases at J, with 9 bases between. CDR3 length equals 14 residues. The CDR3 sequence: CASSEGQLADTQYF. CDR3 in DNA: TGTGCCAGCAGTGAAGGGCAGCTGGCAGATACGCAGTATTTT.

This chain uses TRBV7-7 with TRBJ2-5; no firm D call. Per the germline V gene, CDR1 is SSHAT and CDR2 is FNYEAQ (reference sequence). The CDR3 sequence is 15 residues long. Trimming left V 2 bases short and J 1 base short, with 11 bases between. Here the CDR3 reads CASSLSFGSQETQYF. The CDR3 DNA reads as TGTGCCAGCAGCTTAAGTTTTGGCAGCCAAGAGACCCAGTACTTC.